The next 23 T cell receptor beta chains were all read from a single sample in a study of graft-versus-host responses after intestinal transplantation. The data were produced by immunoSEQ multiplex PCR, yet TCRdb's version contains in-frame clones alone and is incomplete. In the table there are approximately 110,000 clones, 90% to 95% of which are singletons. No antigens are known for them. This specimen was unstimulated CD8+ T cells sorted from spleen or lymph node cells, taken before transplant. Every receptor here comes from a human donor who was the organ donor for an intestinal transplant.

Here the CDR3 DNA reads TGTGCCAGCAAGGAGGGCCGGAGCAATGAAAAACTGTTTTTT. It encodes CASKEGRSNEKLFF. V is TRBV7-6 and J is TRBJ1-4; no firm D call. V lost 7 bases and J 5 bases, leaving 14 bases between the germline ends. Germline loops: CDR1 SGHVS, CDR2 FNYEAQ. The CDR3 has 14 amino acids.

The V call is TRBV27, the J call TRBJ2-1, with D unresolved. Germline values: CDR1 MNHEY, CDR2 SMNVEV (reference sequence). This CDR3 has 13 amino acids. With 3 bases removed from V and 8 bases from J, the gap between germline ends came to 11 bases. CDR3 nucleotide sequence: TGTGCCAGCAGTTTTAAATGGTGGCATGAGCAGTTCTTC. Its protein product is CASSFKWWHEQFF.

This clone occurred once. The rearrangement links TRBV19 to TRBJ1-2, with D tentatively TRBD1 (5 bases). This CDR3 comprises 15 residues. Germline V gene sequence: CDR1 LNHDA, CDR2 SQIVND (reference sequence). The germline V and J ends were trimmed by 0 bases and 5 bases, with 13 bases remaining between them. DNA of the CDR3: TGTGCCAGTAGTATAGATATGGGACCCGGATATGGCTACACCTTC. Translating gives CASSIDMGPGYGYTF.

This chain links TRBV5-6 with TRBJ2-7; tentatively, D is TRBD1 (7 bases). V was shortened by 4 bases and J by 6 bases, with 17 bases between the two germline ends. Germline CDR1 reads SGHDT; CDR2 reads YYEEEE. The CDR3 runs 14 residues. The CDR3 protein is CASSGTVRGLEQYF. CDR3 DNA sequence: TGTGCCAGCAGCGGGACAGTGAGGGGACTCGAGCAGTACTTC.

This rearrangement joins TRBV11-3 to TRBJ2-1; tentatively, D is TRBD2 (6 bases). Germline lookup yields CDR1 SGHNT and CDR2 YENEEA. CDR3 size: 13 residues. Trimming took 5 bases from V and 7 from J, leaving 12 bases between them. The CDR3 DNA follows: TGTGCCAGCAGCGGCCTAGCGCATAATGAGCAGTTCTTC. Encoded protein: CASSGLAHNEQFF.

The rearrangement joins TRBV28 to TRBJ2-7, with TRBD1 matching over 8 bases. The CDR3 length is 15 residues. V lost 1 base to trimming and J lost 3 bases; unmatched junction nucleotides: 5. Per germline, CDR1 MDHEN and CDR2 SYDVKM. The CDR3 loop reads CASSLSWDRNYEQYF. The CDR3 DNA is TGTGCCAGCAGTTTATCCTGGGACAGGAACTACGAGCAGTACTTC.

The chain recombines TRBV15 with TRBJ1-1; D ambiguous. The CDR3 length is 14 residues. CDR1 and CDR2 (germline): LNHNV, YYDKDF (reference sequence). The V end was cut by 0 bases, the J end by 2 bases, with 7 bases between. CDR3 loop: CATSRDLLNTEAFF. CDR3 sequence (DNA): TGTGCCACCAGCAGAGATCTACTTAACACTGAAGCTTTCTTT. Based on the CDR3 plus reference TRBV15 and TRBJ1-1, the full variable domain is DAMVIQNPRYQVTQFGKPVTLSCSQTLNHNVMYWYQQKSSQAPKLLFHYYDKDFNNEADTPDNFQSRRPNTSFCFLDIRSPGLGDTAMYLCATSRDLLNTEAFFGQGTRLTVV.

The chain combines TRBV29-1 with TRBJ1-2; D is ambiguous. Germline CDR1 reads SQVTM; CDR2 reads ANQGSEA. V lost 2 bases and J lost 4, with 11 bases in between. CDR3 length: 13 amino acids. CDR3 region: CSVEKENFYGYTF. The CDR3 DNA is TGCAGCGTTGAAAAGGAGAACTTCTATGGCTACACCTTC.

The V gene is TRBV27, the J gene TRBJ2-7, with D possibly being TRBD2 (5 bases). The V end was cut by 5 bases, the J end by 2 bases, with 19 bases between. Germline-derived CDR1 and CDR2 are MNHEY and SMNVEV (reference sequence). CDR3 length: 16 amino acids. The CDR3 DNA follows: TGTGCCAGCAGTCTCCGGGTCCATGAGGGCCCCTACGAGCAGTACTTC. It translates to CASSLRVHEGPYEQYF.

This chain joins TRBV7-9 and TRBJ2-1; D is ambiguous. Germline V lookup: CDR1 SEHNR, CDR2 FQNEAQ (reference sequence). The CDR3 consists of 12 residues. Trimming took off 7 bases at V and 8 bases at J, with 12 bases between the two ends. CDR3 sequence reads: CASNLGNDEQFF. DNA of the CDR3: TGTGCCAGCAATTTAGGGAACGATGAGCAGTTCTTC.

The chain links TRBV19 to TRBJ2-4; 7 nucleotides match TRBD1. This CDR3 spans 11 amino acids. The V segment lost 9 bases and the J segment 6 bases; nucleotides outside the gene matches: 2. CDR1 LNHDA and CDR2 SQIVND come from the germline V gene (reference sequence). CDR3 loop: CARWTGNIQYF. The CDR3 nucleotides read TGTGCCAGGTGGACAGGAAACATTCAGTACTTC.

This rearrangement joins TRBV12-5 to TRBJ1-2; 7 bases match TRBD1. The J segment lost 3 bases and the V segment lost 3 bases, leaving 1 base of the junction unmatched. The CDR3 extends over 13 amino acids. Germline V gene lookup returns CDR1 LGHNT and CDR2 FRNRAP. The CDR3 DNA sequence: TGTGCTAGTGGTTTCGGGACAGACTATGGCTACACCTTC. Its translation is CASGFGTDYGYTF.

The J gene is TRBJ2-7, the V gene TRBV4-1; D possibly corresponds to TRBD1 (6 bases). Trimming pared 3 bases from V and 3 bases from J, leaving 12 bases between. This CDR3 spans 14 amino acids. The germline gives CDR1 MGHRA, CDR2 YSYEKL. CDR3 sequence (DNA): TGCGCCAGCAGCCAGGACAGACTTTTCTACGAGCAGTACTTC. Protein sequence: CASSQDRLFYEQYF.

V gene TRBV10-2 combines with J gene TRBJ2-7; possible D gene TRBD1, 6 bases. The V gene lost 8 bases and the J gene lost 8 bases, with 19 bases spanning the gap. The CDR3 is 13 residues long. Germline loops: CDR1 WSHSY, CDR2 SAAADI. CDR3 amino acids: CASGEQGLGQQYF. The DNA for the CDR3 is TGCGCCAGCGGGGAACAGGGCCTCGGACAGCAGTACTTC.

CDR3 coding DNA: TGTGCCAGCAGCCCCGGACAGGGTCTTACCCAAGAGACCCAGTACTTC. Amino acids: CASSPGQGLTQETQYF. This rearrangement joins TRBV13 to TRBJ2-5; the match to TRBD1 covers 8 bases. Germline V gene lookup returns CDR1 PRHDT and CDR2 FYEKMQ (reference sequence). This CDR3 spans 16 amino acids. V dropped 5 bases and J dropped 1; count of bases not matched to a gene: 9.

The V and J genes are TRBV9 and TRBJ2-7; D tentatively reads TRBD1 or TRBD2 (5 bases each). V gave up 0 bases and J gave up 7 bases, with 11 bases separating them. The CDR3 is made up of 13 amino acids. Germline CDR1 SGDLS, CDR2 YYNGEE. The chain's CDR3 is CASSVGGAGEQYF. CDR3 coding DNA: TGTGCCAGCAGCGTAGGAGGGGCAGGGGAGCAGTACTTC.

The chain joins TRBV4-3 to TRBJ1-5; no clear D. From germline, CDR1 is LGHNA and CDR2 YSLEER. The ends were cut back, 4 bases at V and 10 bases at J, with 17 bases in the middle. The CDR3 covers 14 residues. CDR3 in DNA: TGCGCCAGCAGCCCGAGCAGGCTCCAAGGACCCCAGCATTTT. Protein product: CASSPSRLQGPQHF.

The chain carries TRBV4-1 and TRBJ2-4; 7 nucleotides align to TRBD1. The germline gives CDR1 MGHRA, CDR2 YSYEKL. This CDR3 is built from 17 residues. Trimming took 0 bases from V and 2 from J; bases not matched to a gene: 7. The CDR3 nucleotides read TGCGCCAGCAGCCAAGAATCAACAGGGGCATCCAAAAACATTCAGTACTTC. Its protein is CASSQESTGASKNIQYF.

The chain is built from TRBV7-3 and TRBJ2-3, with 12 bases aligning to TRBD2. Germline V gene sequence: CDR1 SGHTA, CDR2 FQGTGA. The CDR3 is 15 residues long. V lost 3 bases, J lost 5 bases, and 3 bases stayed unmatched. The chain's CDR3 is CASSLTSGSLDTQYF. The DNA for the CDR3 is TGTGCCAGCAGCTTGACTAGCGGGAGTTTAGATACGCAGTATTTT.

The chain combines TRBV6-9 with TRBJ1-2, with D maybe TRBD1 (5 bases). Germline lookup yields CDR1 MNHGY and CDR2 SVAAGI. V gave up 5 bases and J gave up 0 bases, with 13 bases separating them. There are 15 residues in the CDR3. The CDR3 nucleotides are TGTGCCAGCAGTGAAGACCCCAGGGCTAACTATGGCTACACCTTC. Its translation is CASSEDPRANYGYTF.

This clone occurred a few times. This chain uses TRBV10-3 with TRBJ1-2, with TRBD1 as a possible D gene (5 bases). The CDR3 runs 13 residues. V gave up 4 bases and J gave up 1 base, with 7 bases separating them. Germline CDR1 is ENHRY and CDR2 is SYGVKD. CDR3 residues: CAISVQDNYGYTF. The CDR3 nucleotides are TGTGCCATCAGTGTACAGGATAACTATGGCTACACCTTC.

The chain couples TRBV4-3 to TRBJ2-7; tentative D call: TRBD2 (6 bases). Trimming took 2 bases from V and 6 from J, leaving 11 bases between them. CDR1 LGHNA and CDR2 YSLEER come from the germline V gene. The CDR3 loop spans 13 amino acids. CDR3 region: CASSQIPGGEQYF. Here the CDR3 DNA reads TGCGCCAGCAGCCAAATTCCCGGGGGCGAGCAGTACTTC.

This CDR3 is CASSGAGGYEQYF. The CDR3 DNA reads as TGCGCCAGCAGTGGGGCAGGGGGCTACGAGCAGTACTTC. This rearrangement joins TRBV10-1 to TRBJ2-7, with 7 bases identical to TRBD1. The germline gives CDR1 WNHNN, CDR2 SYGVQD (reference sequence). V was clipped by 4 bases and J by 3 bases; unmatched bases: 3. The CDR3 contains 13 residues.